This TCR beta chain was captured in a study of T cell responses to AZD1222 COVID-19 vaccine (dated by TCRdb to about 2021). Background for the entire study: AZD1222 recipients whose second dose came at about 4 weeks and those whose second dose came at about 12 weeks were combined into one group, since spike-specific TCR depth and breadth did not differ between the two schedules. TCR sequencing was performed for 230 to 250 trial participants, of whom about 200 were given two doses of AZD1222 and around 25 were given two doses of MenACWY control vaccine. Trial participants were enrolled by age into 18-55, 56-69 and 70-plus year subgroups, with roughly 160, 29 and 62 TCR-sequenced participants respectively.

The intended sense of this specimen's time point label: baseline before first vaccination. Samples from vaccinated people were obtained from the UK trials COV001 and COV002, which included a single-blind randomized controlled phase 2/3 trial of AZD1222 (ChAdOx1 nCoV-19) in healthy adults. For TCRbeta chain sequencing, PBMC samples were collected from trial participants at day 0 and at day 28 after the second dose. From the cysteine up to the phenylalanine, the CDR3 has a length of 14 residues. Just the 42-base CDR3 DNA is kept, in frame starting at base 1. Trimming costs V 2 bases and J 4 bases, and their ends lie 11 bases apart. CDR1 and CDR2 are read off the germline V gene as MNHEY and SVGAGI. What the research found in general, with its limitations: After two AZD1222 doses, spike-specific TCR breadth and depth were significantly higher than at day 0 and than in MenACWY recipients. Only six AZD1222 recipients were SARS-CoV-2 seropositive at baseline, limiting conclusions about previously exposed vaccinees. The 56-69-year group was small, and its depth increase did not reach significance, likely because of low power. Reportedly, close to half of the unique spike-specific TCRs recognized epitopes lying outside the regions that are mutated in the B.1.351 and B.1.1.7 variants. CD4 TCRs associated with the vaccine covered the entire spike protein, and the dominant responses were in regions 160-218 and 743-854. Participants were mostly white British, with more females than males. The authors suggested clonal diversity may have been underestimated. Because no samples from the day 14 peak response were available, repertoires could be characterized only after the peak T cell response.

The CDR3 regions of human TCRbeta chains were subjected to immunosequencing. In the paper's pipeline: Repertoire TCRs were checked for matches against a reference library of SARS-CoV-2-specific TCRs that had been generated using the MIRA antigen-specificity platform. Breadth meant the fraction of unique TCRs that were SARS-CoV-2-associated, whereas depth meant the fraction of total T cells that were SARS-CoV-2-associated. Using the MIRA data, each spike-specific TCR was mapped to the spike region that the TCR reacts to and placed in a CD4 or CD8 class. Log10-transformed breadth and depth values were compared by one-way ANOVA with Sidak's multiple comparisons tests. TCRdb holds this immuneACCESS table with in-frame rearrangements only. Some clones are missing; in checked studies, unresolved V genes explain under half, and the rest has no known cause. The DNA gave D and trimming, while V, J and clone size come from that table. The sample table contains 150,000 to 200,000 clones; only one count was recorded for 85% to 95% of them. The ten largest clones add up to approximately 0.6% of the sample.

As regards this clone: Its specific antigen is unknown. No per-base quality is available; no much larger clone lies one base away.

The sample was peripheral blood, taken on day 0 of AZD1222 vaccination. Recombination connected TRBV6-5 to TRBJ1-2; perhaps TRBD1 is the D gene, with 5 bases matching. The receptor comes from an adult in good health. This receptor carries the CDR3 CASSYGAQPYGYTF. The DNA sequence follows: TGTGCCAGCAGTTACGGGGCTCAACCCTATGGCTACACCTTC.